The 20 T cell receptor beta chains below come from one sample, sequenced in a study of CD8+ T cells in alopecia areata. Treatment specified: oral pan-JAK inhibitor, 5-10 mg twice daily. cDNA reverse transcribed from extracted RNA served as the sequencing template. Clones were sequenced by immunoSEQ multiplex PCR, and TCRdb holds only the in-frame ones, with some missing. The table has about 210,000 clones, around 66% seen once. This material consisted of CD4+ T cells sorted from blood, taken between weeks 44 and 45, from a patient treated with tofacitinib. Receptors were obtained from a human donor with alopecia areata.

The V and J genes are TRBV7-9 and TRBJ2-7, with D perhaps matching TRBD1 (7 bases). Germline loops: CDR1 SEHNR, CDR2 FQNEAQ (reference sequence). Trimming cost V 4 bases and J 4 bases, with 20 bases left between them. This CDR3 comprises 16 residues. The CDR3 DNA follows: TGTGCCAGCAGCTCTAGATGGCCCCAGGGGGGTTACGAGCAGTACTTC. This gives the protein CASSSRWPQGGYEQYF.

This rearrangement joins TRBV30 to TRBJ1-2; D is undetermined. Trimming cost V 8 bases and J 8 bases, with 18 bases left between them. CDR1 and CDR2 (germline): GTSNPN, SVGIG (reference sequence). The CDR3 consists of 12 residues. CDR3 nucleotide sequence: TGTGCCCTGACTCACGTAATAGGGGGCTACACCTTC. Translated, it gives CALTHVIGGYTF. Based on the CDR3 plus reference TRBV30 and TRBJ1-2, the full variable domain is SQTIHQWPATLVQPVGSPLSLECTVEGTSNPNLYWYRQAAGRGLQLLFYSVGIGQISSEVPQNLSASRPQDRQFILSSKKLLLSDSGFYLCALTHVIGGYTFGSGTRLTVV.

This chain connects TRBV7-2 to TRBJ2-4, with a weak D call TRBD2 (5 bases). Trimming pared 5 bases from V and 8 bases from J, leaving 10 bases between. CDR3 length: 12 residues. The germline V gene encodes CDR1 SGHTA and CDR2 FQGNSA. CDR3 bases: TGTGCCAGCAGCATACTGAGGGACATTCAGTACTTC. As protein: CASSILRDIQYF.

As for this clone: Other DNA sequences of this sample code for an identical CDR3. The chain is built from TRBV25-1 and TRBJ1-2; TRBD1 agrees at 7 bases. With 1 base clipped from V and 5 bases from J, the junction kept 4 bases outside the gene matches. Germline V gene lookup returns CDR1 MGHDK and CDR2 SYGVNS. The CDR3 has 14 residues. The CDR3 is CASSEFGTDYGYTF. The CDR3 DNA is TGTGCCAGCAGTGAATTCGGGACAGATTATGGCTACACCTTC.

The CDR3 loop reads CASSSRTSGSYNEQFF. Written as DNA, the CDR3 is TGCGCCAGCAGCTCCAGGACTAGCGGTTCCTACAATGAGCAGTTCTTC. The genes are TRBV5-1 and TRBJ2-1; 10 bases align to TRBD2. J lost 1 base, V lost 3 bases, and 4 bases had no gene match. Germline assignment: CDR1 SGHRS and CDR2 YFSETQ. CDR3 length equals 16 residues.

The chain recombines TRBV14 with TRBJ2-7; 7 bases agree with TRBD1. This CDR3 contains 14 residues. V lost 5 bases to trimming and J lost 4 bases; unmatched junction nucleotides: 8. Germline values: CDR1 SGHDN, CDR2 FVKESK. The CDR3 coding sequence is TGTGCCAGCAGCTCCGGGACAGTCAGGTACGAGCAGTACTTC. Its translation: CASSSGTVRYEQYF.

The V call is TRBV5-1, the J call TRBJ2-6, with 7 bases matching TRBD1. The CDR3 runs to 17 residues. Germline V gene data show CDR1 as SGHRS and CDR2 as YFSETQ. V was clipped by 3 bases and J by 0 bases; unmatched bases: 6. CDR3 region: CASSWGTANSGANVLTF. Here the CDR3 DNA reads TGCGCCAGCAGCTGGGGGACAGCCAACTCTGGGGCCAACGTCCTGACTTTC.

In its sample, this clone was seen a few times. V and J are TRBV5-4 and TRBJ1-5; D unclear. In germline, CDR1 is SGHNT, CDR2 YYREEE (reference sequence). The CDR3 has 13 amino acids. V dropped 4 bases and J dropped 11 bases, with 16 bases sitting between them. DNA for the CDR3: TGTGCCAGCAGCGGTACTAGGCAGATGACCCAGCATTTT. It codes for CASSGTRQMTQHF.

The chain carries TRBV30 and TRBJ2-5, with 12 bases matching TRBD2. The CDR3 spans 17 residues. From germline, CDR1 is GTSNPN and CDR2 SVGIG (reference sequence). The V and J ends lost 3 bases and 5 bases, in that order; junction bases with no gene match: 13. The DNA for the CDR3 is TGTGCCTGGAGCCCTAAGCTAGCGGGGGGGATTAGTGAGACCCAGTACTTC. The encoded protein is CAWSPKLAGGISETQYF.

The J gene is TRBJ2-1, the V gene TRBV10-3; a weak D match, TRBD2 (6 bases). Trimming stripped 4 bases from V and 5 bases from J, with 15 bases between. This CDR3 has 15 amino acids. Germline CDR1 is ENHRY and CDR2 is SYGVKD. The CDR3 nucleotides are TGTGCCATCAGTGGGCGTCGGGAGATCAACAATGAGCAGTTCTTC. It codes for CAISGRREINNEQFF.

The chain is built from TRBV5-6 and TRBJ1-1; TRBD1 agrees at 9 bases. Looked up from germline, CDR1 is SGHDT and CDR2 is YYEEEE. After removal of 4 bases from V and 6 bases from J, the junction contained 4 bases not matched to a gene. The CDR3 length is 13 residues. CDR3 nucleotide sequence: TGTGCCAGCAGCCTGACAGGGGGATCTGAAGCTTTCTTT. Amino acid sequence: CASSLTGGSEAFF.

The V and J genes are TRBV7-8 and TRBJ2-6, with unresolved D. V dropped 3 bases and J dropped 2 bases, with 17 bases sitting between them. Germline V gene sequence: CDR1 SGHVS, CDR2 FQNEAQ. This CDR3 has 18 amino acids. The CDR3 DNA reads as TGTGCCAGCAGCTTTAACCCTGGGGTTCTTACTGGGGCCAACGTCCTGACTTTC. This translates into CASSFNPGVLTGANVLTF.

This clone was seen more than once but under ten times. The V call is TRBV25-1, the J call TRBJ2-5; D gene unclear. This CDR3 has 14 residues. Germline CDR1 reads MGHDK; CDR2 reads SYGVNS. Between the trimmed V and J ends, which lost 0 bases and 5 bases, there was a span of 10 bases. CDR3 nucleotide sequence: TGTGCCAGCAGTGAATATCTCGGTGTGGAGACCCAGTACTTC. Encoded protein: CASSEYLGVETQYF.

V gene TRBV5-6 combines with J gene TRBJ2-1; D may be TRBD1 (5 bases). The CDR3 spans 12 residues. Trimming removed 6 bases at V and 8 bases at J, with 12 bases between. The germline CDR1 and CDR2 sequences are SGHDT and YYEEEE. CDR3 sequence: CASTRQFYEQFF. Here the CDR3 DNA reads TGTGCCAGCACCCGACAGTTCTATGAGCAGTTCTTC. Full variable domain (rest looked up from reference TRBV5-6 and TRBJ2-1): DAGVTQSPTHLIKTRGQQVTLRCSPKSGHDTVSWYQQALGQGPQFIFQYYEEEERQRGNFPDRFSGHQFPNYSSELNVNALLLGDSALYLCASTRQFYEQFFGPGTRLTVL.

The chain couples TRBV25-1 to TRBJ1-2; TRBD1 might be the D (5 bases). Germline CDR1 reads MGHDK; CDR2 reads SYGVNS. This CDR3 is built from 15 residues. V was trimmed by 4 bases and J by 5 bases, leaving 17 bases between them. The CDR3 DNA reads TGTGCCAGCAGTGCCACCCTCGGGGGGTGGTATGGCTACACCTTC. Translated, it gives CASSATLGGWYGYTF.

V usage is TRBV9 and J usage is TRBJ2-7; D is possibly TRBD2 (6 bases). CDR1 and CDR2 from the germline V gene are SGDLS and YYNGEE. The V end lost 0 bases, the J end lost 4 bases, and 11 bases lay between the germline ends. There are 14 residues in the CDR3. CDR3 in DNA: TGTGCCAGCAGCGTAGCGGAGGGCGAGTACGAGCAGTACTTC. Translating gives CASSVAEGEYEQYF.

This chain uses TRBV6-1 with TRBJ1-3; tentatively, D is TRBD1 (6 bases). Germline V gene lookup returns CDR1 MNHNS and CDR2 SASEGT. V lost 8 bases and J 1 base, leaving 15 bases between the germline ends. The CDR3 consists of 15 residues. The CDR3 DNA is TGTGCCAGCTCGACGGGGGGGCTGTCTGGAAACACCATATATTTT. Translation: CASSTGGLSGNTIYF.

This clone came up once. The V and J genes are TRBV30 and TRBJ1-1; tentatively, D is TRBD1 (6 bases). The V gene lost 5 bases and the J gene lost 10 bases, with 20 bases spanning the gap. This CDR3 is built from 13 residues. CDR1 and CDR2 (germline): GTSNPN, SVGIG (reference sequence). CDR3 in DNA: TGTGCCTGGGGGAATTTGGGTACAGGGCCAGCTTTCTTT. Protein sequence: CAWGNLGTGPAFF. Full variable domain (missing parts from reference TRBV30 and TRBJ1-1): SQTIHQWPATLVQPVGSPLSLECTVEGTSNPNLYWYRQAAGRGLQLLFYSVGIGQISSEVPQNLSASRPQDRQFILSSKKLLLSDSGFYLCAWGNLGTGPAFFGQGTRLTVV.

This clone was observed a handful of times. The rearrangement joins TRBV29-1 to TRBJ1-3; unclear D gene. Germline V gene sequence: CDR1 SQVTM, CDR2 ANQGSEA. Trimming took 1 base from V and 4 from J, leaving 8 bases between them. The CDR3 spans 13 residues. Here the CDR3 reads CSVEGREGNTIYF. CDR3 nucleotide sequence: TGCAGCGTTGAAGGCCGGGAAGGAAACACCATATATTTT.

Concerning this clone: Other DNA sequences in the same sample also yield this CDR3. This chain uses TRBV30 with TRBJ1-5, with D possibly TRBD1 on 5 matching bases. This CDR3 has 14 residues. Germline V gene sequence: CDR1 GTSNPN, CDR2 SVGIG (reference sequence). Trimming pared 0 bases from V and 2 bases from J, leaving 8 bases between. CDR3 in DNA: TGTGCCTGGAGTGTTGGGGGAGGCAATCAGCCCCAGCATTTT. It translates to CAWSVGGGNQPQHF.